The entry below gives a single T cell receptor beta chain sequence along with its context. Which antigen it targets is not known. Base qualities are not at hand, and no much larger clone is one base apart. The trial excluded patients who had a history of autoimmune disease or who were on systemic immunosuppression. In every dose cohort, peripheral blood was drawn for TCR sequencing at baseline, cycle 4 day 1, and cycle 7 day 1. Samples came from an open-label, multicenter, first-in-human phase I dose-escalation trial of ivuxolimab. Adults with locally advanced or metastatic head and neck squamous cell, hepatocellular, melanoma or renal cell carcinoma were enrolled in the trial. Before TCR sequencing, CD4+ T cells and CD8+ T cells from peripheral blood were sorted into separate populations. This record comes from a study of OX40 agonist ivuxolimab in advanced cancers. Study-level background: Ivuxolimab was an agonistic, fully human IgG2 monoclonal antibody directed against OX40 (CD134), a costimulatory receptor. Among the approximately 54 dose-escalation patients, some 20 had hepatocellular carcinoma, roughly 15 melanoma, 9 renal cell carcinoma and 9 head and neck cancer. Intravenous ivuxolimab was administered to patients every 2 weeks at six dose levels: 0.01, 0.1, 0.3, 1.5, 3 and 10 mg/kg. Three dose-escalation patients achieved partial responses, one with hepatocellular carcinoma and two with cutaneous melanoma. Prior anti-PD-1, anti-PD-L1 or anti-CTLA-4 therapy was permitted, and 30% to 45% of dose-escalation patients had received checkpoint inhibitors. A male proportion of under 85% and a mean age of approximately 58 years, ranging from about 23 to 79, were recorded for the dose-escalation cohort. The paper describes the monotherapy dose-escalation part (N of about 52 patients) of the phase I trial of ivuxolimab. The purpose of peripheral TCRbeta sequencing was to test whether ivuxolimab changed TCR sequence diversity and led to clonal T-cell expansion. General conclusions and limits of the study: In the 0.1-3.0 mg/kg groups, partial responders were among the patients with the lowest normalized peripheral clonal expansion, particularly in CD8+ T cells. The antigen specificity of the peripheral T cells that underwent clonal expansion was not determined. Low levels of normalized T-cell clonal expansion were also seen in some patients who did not respond. After ivuxolimab, expanded clones were on average more numerous among CD8+ T cells than among CD4+ T cells. At doses from 0.1 to 3.0 mg/kg, clonal expansion was seen in both CD4+ and CD8+ blood T cells between baseline and week 6.

Genomic DNA was extracted from sorted cells for sequencing of the TCRbeta CDR3 region. The immunoSEQ Assay was used for sequencing of TCRbeta CDR3 regions. TCRdb provides this immuneACCESS table in a form limited to in-frame rearrangements. Some clones are lacking; in checked studies, under half of them reflect an unresolved V gene, and why the rest are absent is not known. The sample includes 15,000 to 20,000 clones, with over 75% observed a single time. 62% of the sample rests with the top ten. The material was CD4+ or CD8+ T cells sorted from blood, obtained in a trial of the OX40 agonist ivuxolimab. The TCR comes from an adult with an advanced solid tumor such as melanoma, head and neck, liver or kidney cancer.

The sequenced DNA: TGTGCCAGCAGTACGGGACAGGTGAACTACAATGAGCAGTTCTTC. Its translation reads: CASSTGQVNYNEQFF. The V gene is TRBV6-5 and the J gene is TRBJ2-1, with TRBD1 identical over 8 junction bases. The junction shows trimming of 5 bases on V and 3 bases on J, and the gene matches do not reach 6 bases of it. The CDR3, cysteine through phenylalanine, is 15 amino acids long. Just CDR3 DNA is preserved here, 45 bases in frame from base 1. Taken from the germline V gene, the CDR1 and CDR2 loops are MNHEY and SVGAGI.